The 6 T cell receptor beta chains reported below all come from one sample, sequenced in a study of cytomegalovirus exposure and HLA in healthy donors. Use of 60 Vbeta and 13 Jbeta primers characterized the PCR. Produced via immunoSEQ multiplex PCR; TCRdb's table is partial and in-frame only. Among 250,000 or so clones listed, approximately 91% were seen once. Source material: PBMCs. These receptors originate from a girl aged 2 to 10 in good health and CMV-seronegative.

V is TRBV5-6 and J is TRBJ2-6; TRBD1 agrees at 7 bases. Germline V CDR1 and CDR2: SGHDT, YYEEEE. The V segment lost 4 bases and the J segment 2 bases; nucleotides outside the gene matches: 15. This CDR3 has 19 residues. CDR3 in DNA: TGTGCCAGCAGCCCTTGGGGACCCAGGGGGTCGGCTGGGGCCAACGTCCTGACTTTC. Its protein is CASSPWGPRGSAGANVLTF.

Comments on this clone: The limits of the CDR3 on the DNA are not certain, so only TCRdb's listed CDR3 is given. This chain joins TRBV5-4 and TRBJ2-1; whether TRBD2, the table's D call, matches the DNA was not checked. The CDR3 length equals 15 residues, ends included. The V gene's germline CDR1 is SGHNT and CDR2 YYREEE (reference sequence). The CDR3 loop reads CASSLPGLGLSGQFF.

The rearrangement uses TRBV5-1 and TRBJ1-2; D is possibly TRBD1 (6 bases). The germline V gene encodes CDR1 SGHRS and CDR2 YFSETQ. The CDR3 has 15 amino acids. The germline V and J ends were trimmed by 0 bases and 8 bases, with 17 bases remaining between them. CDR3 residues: CASSLANEGGKGYTF. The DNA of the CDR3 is TGCGCCAGCAGCTTGGCCAACGAAGGGGGTAAAGGCTACACCTTC.

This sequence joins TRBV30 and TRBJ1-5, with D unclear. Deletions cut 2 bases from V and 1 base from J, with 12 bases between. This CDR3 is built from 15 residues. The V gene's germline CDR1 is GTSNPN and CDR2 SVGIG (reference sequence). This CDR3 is CAWSRGGKSNQPQHF. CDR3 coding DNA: TGTGCCTGGAGTCGGGGAGGGAAGAGCAATCAGCCCCAGCATTTT.

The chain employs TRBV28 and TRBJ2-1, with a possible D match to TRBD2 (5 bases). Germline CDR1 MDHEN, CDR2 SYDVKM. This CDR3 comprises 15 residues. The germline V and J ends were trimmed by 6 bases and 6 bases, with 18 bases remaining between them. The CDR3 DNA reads TGTGCCAGCAGCCCGGGGAGTCGCTGGTTCAATGAGCAGTTCTTC. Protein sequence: CASSPGSRWFNEQFF.

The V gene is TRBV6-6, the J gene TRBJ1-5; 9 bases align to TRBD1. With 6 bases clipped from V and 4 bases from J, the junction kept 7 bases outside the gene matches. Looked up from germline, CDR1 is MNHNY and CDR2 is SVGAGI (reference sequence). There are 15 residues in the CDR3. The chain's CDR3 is CASSDPTGGNQPQHF. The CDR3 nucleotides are TGTGCCAGCAGCGACCCGACAGGGGGGAATCAGCCCCAGCATTTT.